This TCR beta chain was sequenced during a study of a mutant IDH1 vaccine in newly diagnosed glioma (dated by TCRdb to the early 2020s). For the wider study: Eight vaccinations were administered to patients in weeks 1, 3, 5, 7, 11, 15, 19 and 23, corresponding to visits V03 through V10. Vaccination began 4-6 weeks after radiotherapy alone, or alongside temozolomide cycles in the chemotherapy-containing groups. Of the roughly 34 treated patients, about 62% were male and 37.5% were female, and a mean age of 40.4 years was recorded. For exploratory analyses, 25 to 30 treated patients had longitudinal TCRB deep sequencing done wherever samples were available. Before enrollment, most patients had been given radiochemotherapy with temozolomide as standard therapy, while the rest had received either radiotherapy alone or temozolomide alone. Peripheral blood was collected at six visits: V03 (baseline), V05, V07, V10, V12 and V13.

From cysteine to phenylalanine, the CDR3 is 15 amino acids long. The read is trimmed to its CDR3 DNA, 45 bases read in frame from base 1. The germline V gene specifies MNHNS as CDR1 and SASEGT as CDR2. V sheds 0 bases and J sheds 5 bases, leaving 13 bases between their ends. The library relied on the immunoSEQ multiplex PCR assay. Rearranged TCR beta chain sequences were amplified with the hsTCRB Kit following the manufacturer's protocol. TCRB libraries were sequenced on an Illumina MiSeq. From the authors' description of their analysis: The kit vendor's proprietary platform handled demultiplexing, trimming and gene mapping. In TCRdb, the immuneACCESS table is reduced to in-frame sequences with V and J assigned. These tables do not hold every clone; where another copy was compared, an unresolved V gene accounts for under half, and the others remain unexplained. That table furnishes V, J and clone size, whereas the DNA furnished D and trimming. In all, the sample holds some 36,000 clones, and roughly 79% of those were seen once. 9% to 13% of the sample comes from the top ten.

General study outcomes and caveats: Pseudoprogression appeared unrelated to alterations in the top peripheral T cell clonotypes detected by TCRB sequencing. Availability determined which PBMC samples were chosen for TCRB deep sequencing. It was noted by the authors that analyses of patient blood samples could not be reproduced owing to sample limitations. Immune responses induced by the vaccine were seen in around 93% of patients across multiple MHC alleles.

The time point label for this specimen denotes: week 5, during vaccination. Each vaccine dose was 300 ug of a 20-mer mutant IDH1 peptide in Montanide, given subcutaneously with topical imiquimod. Donors had newly diagnosed WHO grade 3 or 4 IDH1-mutant astrocytomas with loss of nuclear ATRX. The samples were drawn from NOA16, a multicentre, single-arm, open-label phase I trial in Germany that tested a mutant IDH1 peptide vaccine in humans for the first time. Genomic DNA for TCRB sequencing was isolated from EDTA blood with the DNeasy Blood and Tissue Kit. Comments on this clone: No cognate antigen has been identified for it. Base qualities are not recorded, but no much larger clone differs from it by a single base.

The chain was built from TRBV6-1 and TRBJ2-5; a tentative D match to TRBD1 spans 5 bases. The sample consisted of PBMCs, taken from a glioma patient whose treatment included an IDH1 peptide vaccine. This receptor was identified in a man aged 50 to 59 with glioma. The CDR3 is CASSEALLGLETQYF. The DNA sequence is given as TGTGCCAGCAGTGAAGCGCTTCTGGGGCTGGAGACCCAGTACTTC.